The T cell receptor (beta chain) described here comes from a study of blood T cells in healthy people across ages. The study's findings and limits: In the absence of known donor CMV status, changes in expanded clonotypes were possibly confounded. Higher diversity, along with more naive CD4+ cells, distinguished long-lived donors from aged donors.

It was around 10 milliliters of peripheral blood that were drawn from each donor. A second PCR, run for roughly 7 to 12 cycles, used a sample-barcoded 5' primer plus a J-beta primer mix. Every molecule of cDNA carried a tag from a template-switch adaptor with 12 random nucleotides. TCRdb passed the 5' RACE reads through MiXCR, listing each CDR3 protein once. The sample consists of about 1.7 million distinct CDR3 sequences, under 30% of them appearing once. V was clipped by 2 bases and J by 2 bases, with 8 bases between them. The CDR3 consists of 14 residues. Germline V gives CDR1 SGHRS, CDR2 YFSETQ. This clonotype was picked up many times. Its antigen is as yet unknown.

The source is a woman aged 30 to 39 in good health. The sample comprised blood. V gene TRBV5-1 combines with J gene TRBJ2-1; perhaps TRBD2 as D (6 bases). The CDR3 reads CASSLRETYNEQFF. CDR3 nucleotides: TGCGCCAGCAGCTTACGGGAGACCTACAATGAGCAGTTCTTC.